The 20 T cell receptor beta chains given below trace back to one sample, sequenced in a study of blood T cell repertoires in COVID-19. Assay used: immunoSEQ multiplex PCR; TCRdb lists only in-frame clones, some missing. The sample shows about 260,000 clones, around nine tenths of them seen only once. Input material: peripheral blood. The receptor set was obtained from a woman aged 60 to 75 with COVID-19, enrolled during active disease.

This clone was found many times. The rearrangement links TRBV28 to TRBJ2-1; D perhaps matches TRBD2 (6 bases). V lost 2 bases and J lost 2, with 10 bases in between. The CDR3 totals 15 residues. Germline values: CDR1 MDHEN, CDR2 SYDVKM. The CDR3 sequence is CASSLAVAAYNEQFF. For the CDR3, the DNA is TGTGCCAGCAGTTTAGCGGTAGCGGCCTACAATGAGCAGTTCTTC.

The rearrangement links TRBV2 to TRBJ2-7; 9 bases agree with TRBD1. The trim removed 4 bases at V and 2 bases at J, leaving 6 bases unmatched. Germline V gene data show CDR1 as SNHLY and CDR2 as FYNNEI. The CDR3 sequence is 15 residues long. CDR3 bases: TGTGCCAGCAGTGGGACAGGGGTCAGCCCCTACGAGCAGTACTTC. It translates to CASSGTGVSPYEQYF.

This sequence joins TRBV19 and TRBJ1-2, with 10 nucleotides matching TRBD1. This CDR3 is 15 amino acids long. From germline, CDR1 is LNHDA and CDR2 SQIVND (reference sequence). The CDR3 here is CASRDRGRIGYGYTF. The CDR3 DNA is TGTGCTAGCAGGGACAGGGGAAGGATCGGCTATGGCTACACCTTC.

The chain carries TRBV5-1 and TRBJ2-1; 8 nucleotides align to TRBD2. V trimming: 2 bases; J trimming: 3 bases; junction bases outside the gene matches: 13. Germline V CDR1 and CDR2: SGHRS, YFSETQ. This CDR3 is 18 amino acids long. The CDR3 DNA sequence: TGCGCCAGCAGCTTCCCGCTCGGGGGGGCGGGATACTACAATGAGCAGTTCTTC. Translation: CASSFPLGGAGYYNEQFF.

The rearrangement uses TRBV11-2 and TRBJ1-5; D remains ambiguous. Germline lookup yields CDR1 SGHAT and CDR2 FQNNGV. V was pared by 4 bases and J by 6 bases, with 4 bases between. This CDR3 is built from 11 residues. The CDR3, as DNA: TGTGCCAGCAGCTCAGGTCAGCCCCAGCATTTT. Its protein is CASSSGQPQHF.

A few counts support this clone. The V gene is TRBV28, the J gene TRBJ2-7; 7 positions match TRBD1. Germline V gene lookup returns CDR1 MDHEN and CDR2 SYDVKM. The V gene end was trimmed by 2 bases and the J gene end by 5 bases; junction bases not matched to a gene: 12. This CDR3 is 16 amino acids long. The CDR3 bases are TGTGCCAGCAGTTTACTCGACAGGGTCCGACTCAACGAGCAGTACTTC. The encoded protein is CASSLLDRVRLNEQYF.

The chain couples TRBV6-2 or TRBV6-3 to TRBJ1-3, with D unclear. Germline V gene sequence: CDR1 MNHEY, CDR2 SVGEGT. Trimming removed 0 bases from V and 2 bases from J, with 11 bases in between. The CDR3 is 16 amino acids. The CDR3 DNA follows: TGTGCCAGCAGTTACTCTGGAGGGTTGACTGGAAACACCATATATTTT. Its translation is CASSYSGGLTGNTIYF.

The chain recombines TRBV4-1 with TRBJ2-3; 7 bases are a match to TRBD2. This CDR3 contains 15 residues. Trimming at V came to 5 bases and at J to 2 bases, leaving 7 bases not matched to a gene. The germline V gene has CDR1 MGHRA and CDR2 YSYEKL. The CDR3 bases are TGCGCCAGCAGCGCATACGGGACTATCACAGATACGCAGTATTTT. Its protein is CASSAYGTITDTQYF.

The chain has TRBV7-2 and TRBJ1-4, with a tentative D call TRBD1 (6 bases). This CDR3 spans 15 amino acids. Germline V CDR1 and CDR2: SGHTA, FQGNSA. Trimming took 5 bases from V and 4 from J, leaving 14 bases between them. In nucleotides, the CDR3 is TGTGCCAGCAGCGAAGGGGGGGCCCATAATGAAAAACTGTTTTTT. Its protein product is CASSEGGAHNEKLFF.

This rearrangement joins TRBV2 to TRBJ1-2; 8 bases line up with TRBD1. Trimming removed 4 bases from V and 4 bases from J; junction bases left unmatched: 2. CDR1 is SNHLY and CDR2 is FYNNEI in the germline V gene. The CDR3 extends over 13 amino acids. In DNA, the CDR3 is TGTGCCAGCAGTGGGGACAGGCGCTATGGCTACACCTTC. Residues: CASSGDRRYGYTF.

The chain uses TRBV27 and TRBJ2-2; TRBD2 aligns across 9 bases. Germline CDR1 MNHEY, CDR2 SMNVEV (reference sequence). The V gene end was trimmed by 6 bases and the J gene end by 7 bases; junction bases not matched to a gene: 3. CDR3 length: 13 amino acids. DNA of the CDR3: TGTGCCAGCAGGGCGGGAGGGCACGGGGAGCTGTTTTTT. Protein: CASRAGGHGELFF.

The rearrangement joins TRBV7-3 to TRBJ2-1, with D perhaps matching TRBD1 (6 bases). CDR3 length: 16 residues. V was trimmed by 4 bases and J by 0 bases, leaving 13 bases between them. The germline CDR1 and CDR2 sequences are SGHTA and FQGTGA. CDR3 sequence: CASSWTASSSYNEQFF. The CDR3 DNA reads as TGTGCCAGCAGCTGGACAGCTTCTAGCTCCTACAATGAGCAGTTCTTC. Using reference TRBV7-3 and TRBJ2-1 for the parts outside the CDR3, the full variable domain is GAGVSQTPSNKVTEKGKYVELRCDPISGHTALYWYRQSLGQGPEFLIYFQGTGAADDSGLPNDRFFAVRPEGSVSTLKIQRTERGDSAVYLCASSWTASSSYNEQFFGPGTRLTVL.

The V call is TRBV14, the J call TRBJ1-2, with D hard to call. This CDR3 spans 15 amino acids. The V gene lost 3 bases and the J gene lost 8 bases, with 19 bases spanning the gap. Germline loops: CDR1 SGHDN, CDR2 FVKESK. The CDR3 loop reads CASSHNGLPAGGYTF. The DNA for the CDR3 is TGTGCCAGCAGCCACAATGGCCTGCCGGCGGGGGGCTACACCTTC.

The rearrangement joins TRBV28 to TRBJ2-7; 9 nucleotides match TRBD1. The CDR3 spans 15 residues. Germline values: CDR1 MDHEN, CDR2 SYDVKM. V lost 5 bases to trimming and J lost 0 bases; unmatched junction nucleotides: 5. The CDR3 region is CASSGDRGSSYEQYF. The CDR3 nucleotides are TGTGCCAGCAGTGGAGACAGGGGGTCCTCCTACGAGCAGTACTTC.

V gene TRBV5-8 combines with J gene TRBJ2-1; TRBD2 matches at 10 bases. Germline V gene data show CDR1 as SGHTS and CDR2 as YDEGEE. The trim removed 2 bases at V and 4 bases at J, leaving 0 bases unmatched. The CDR3 is made up of 14 amino acids. The CDR3 nucleotides are TGTGCCAGCAGCTTTAGCGGGAGGTACAATGAGCAGTTCTTC. The encoded protein is CASSFSGRYNEQFF.

The chain recombines TRBV5-1 with TRBJ1-4; TRBD1 matches 7 bases. CDR1 and CDR2 from the germline V gene are SGHRS and YFSETQ. CDR3 length: 15 amino acids. V dropped 0 bases and J dropped 5; count of bases not matched to a gene: 4. The CDR3 spells CASSLGGQPNEKLFF. The CDR3 bases are TGCGCCAGCAGCTTGGGGGGACAGCCGAATGAAAAACTGTTTTTT.

The V call is TRBV7-9, the J call TRBJ1-5; a possible D gene is TRBD1 (6 bases). This CDR3 region has 16 residues. The V end lost 5 bases, the J end lost 7 bases, and 21 bases lay between the germline ends. Germline V lookup: CDR1 SEHNR, CDR2 FQNEAQ (reference sequence). The CDR3 nucleotides are TGTGCCAGCAGCCCTCCCCCAGGGGACGGGCTACAGCCCCAGCATTTT. This translates into CASSPPPGDGLQPQHF.

This chain joins TRBV27 and TRBJ1-6; D remains unclear. Trimming shortened V by 8 bases and J by 5 bases, and 31 bases separated the two germline ends. CDR3 length: 20 amino acids. Germline V gives CDR1 MNHEY, CDR2 SMNVEV (reference sequence). The CDR3 is CASYSRKVSAPTGNNSPLHF. In nucleotides, the CDR3 is TGTGCCAGCTACTCCCGCAAGGTTTCGGCGCCAACGGGAAATAATTCACCCCTCCACTTT.

This clone has just one count. The rearrangement links TRBV3-1 (or the pseudogene TRBV3-2) to TRBJ1-6; D is perhaps TRBD1 (5 bases). The germline V gene encodes CDR1 LGHDT and CDR2 YNNKEL (reference sequence). The CDR3 length is 14 residues. V was trimmed by 3 bases and J by 6 bases, leaving 9 bases between them. The chain's CDR3 is CASSHQGSNSPLHF. The CDR3 nucleotides are TGTGCCAGCAGCCATCAGGGTAGTAATTCACCCCTCCACTTT.

V is TRBV9 and J is TRBJ2-3; 12 bases agree with TRBD2. The CDR3 is made up of 16 amino acids. V lost 2 bases to trimming and J lost 0 bases; unmatched junction nucleotides: 1. Looked up from germline, CDR1 is SGDLS and CDR2 is YYNGEE. CDR3 DNA: TGTGCCAGCAGCGTGACTAGCGGGGGTAGCACAGATACGCAGTATTTT. This gives the protein CASSVTSGGSTDTQYF. Combining the CDR3 with reference TRBV9 and TRBJ2-3 gives the whole variable domain DSGVTQTPKHLITATGQRVTLRCSPRSGDLSVYWYQQSLDQGLQFLIQYYNGEERAKGNILERFSAQQFPDLHSELNLSSLELGDSALYFCASSVTSGGSTDTQYFGPGTRLTVL.